The 30 T cell receptor beta chains listed next were all sequenced from one sample in a study of blood T cell repertoires in COVID-19. Using immunoSEQ multiplex PCR, the repertoire was profiled, and TCRdb retains in-frame clones only, with some absent. The sample records 57,000 or so clones, 76% being singletons. Sequencing input: peripheral blood. These receptors all come from a man aged 45-65 years with active or convalescent COVID-19.

The chain recombines TRBV27 with TRBJ1-6; TRBD1 might be the D (6 bases). Trimming stripped 5 bases from V and 5 bases from J, with 10 bases between. CDR3 length equals 14 residues. Germline CDR1 reads MNHEY; CDR2 reads SMNVEV (reference sequence). The CDR3 DNA reads as TGTGCCAGCAGTATGGGACACGATAATTCACCCCTCCACTTT. It codes for CASSMGHDNSPLHF.

V and J are TRBV10-3 and TRBJ1-6, with a possible D match to TRBD1 (6 bases). Trimming removed 4 bases from V and 10 bases from J, with 20 bases in between. Germline V CDR1 and CDR2: ENHRY, SYGVKD. The CDR3 runs to 16 residues. This CDR3 reads CAISAHSGGLDSPLHF. The CDR3 bases are TGTGCCATCAGTGCTCACAGCGGGGGCCTGGACTCACCCCTCCACTTT.

This clone appeared a single time. J is TRBJ1-6 and V is TRBV14; a weak D match, TRBD1 (6 bases). The CDR3 sequence is 13 residues long. Germline lookup yields CDR1 SGHDN and CDR2 FVKESK. Between the trimmed V and J ends, which lost 5 bases and 10 bases, there was a span of 12 bases. CDR3 DNA sequence: TGTGCCAGCAGCACCAGGGGACGATCACCCCTCCACTTT. It is translated as CASSTRGRSPLHF.

This clone was observed at least ten times. The CDR3 DNA reads TGTGCCAGCTCTCGTTACTACGAGCAGTACTTC. Encoded protein: CASSRYYEQYF. This chain joins TRBV18 and TRBJ2-7; D gene uncertain. The CDR3 covers 11 residues. Germline CDR1 and CDR2: KGHSH and LQKENI. V lost 6 bases to trimming and J lost 3 bases, with 6 bases between them.

This chain joins TRBV28 and TRBJ1-2, with D possibly TRBD1 on 6 matching bases. Per the germline V gene, CDR1 is MDHEN and CDR2 is SYDVKM. This CDR3 is built from 14 residues. The V gene lost 4 bases and the J gene lost 4 bases, with 13 bases spanning the gap. This chain's CDR3 is CASSSTDSFYGYTF. CDR3 bases: TGTGCCAGCAGTTCCACGGACAGTTTCTATGGCTACACCTTC.

The V and J genes are TRBV11-1 and TRBJ2-4, with TRBD2 as a possible D gene (5 bases). Germline V gene data show CDR1 as SGHAT and CDR2 as FQDESV (reference sequence). Trimming cost V 5 bases and J 9 bases, with 23 bases left between them. The CDR3 spans 16 residues. The CDR3 DNA is TGTGCCAGCAGCGCGCGACCCCTTGAGTTCCGGGGCATTCAGTACTTC. This gives the protein CASSARPLEFRGIQYF. Filled out from reference TRBV11-1 and TRBJ2-4, the complete variable domain reads EAEVAQSPRYKITEKSQAVAFWCDPISGHATLYWYRQILGQGPELLVQFQDESVVDDSQLPKDRFSAERLKGVDSTLKIQPAELGDSAMYLCASSARPLEFRGIQYFGAGTRLSVL.

The V and J genes are TRBV12-3 or TRBV12-4 and TRBJ1-1; D uncertain. The CDR3 is 13 residues long. V shed 6 bases and J shed 1 base, with 9 bases lying between them. The CDR3 is CASRPLRNTEAFF. The CDR3 DNA is TGTGCCAGCAGGCCCCTCAGGAACACTGAAGCTTTCTTT.

The chain is built from TRBV30 and TRBJ2-3; 10 bases align to TRBD2. V lost 1 base, J lost 3 bases, and 4 bases stayed unmatched. This CDR3 has 15 amino acids. Germline V gene sequence: CDR1 GTSNPN, CDR2 SVGIG (reference sequence). DNA of the CDR3: TGTGCCTGGAGTGCCGGACTAGCGGTTACAGATACGCAGTATTTT. Its translation is CAWSAGLAVTDTQYF.

The gene calls are TRBV2 and TRBJ1-4; D is unclear. Trimming stripped 3 bases from V and 8 bases from J, with 16 bases between. The CDR3 spans 15 residues. Germline-derived CDR1 and CDR2 are SNHLY and FYNNEI. In DNA form, the CDR3 reads TGTGCCAGCAGTGATGAGCAGGCCGGGAGGGAAAAACTGTTTTTT. It codes for CASSDEQAGREKLFF.

The chain combines TRBV6-6 with TRBJ2-7; D is possibly TRBD2 (5 bases). Trimming pared 5 bases from V and 7 bases from J, leaving 12 bases between. CDR3 size: 12 residues. Germline loops: CDR1 MNHNY, CDR2 SVGAGI (reference sequence). The CDR3 spells CASSHEPGEQYF. In nucleotides, the CDR3 is TGTGCCAGCAGTCATGAACCGGGGGAGCAGTACTTC.

This CDR3 reads CASSLARQTQYF. CDR3 sequence (DNA): TGTGCCAGCAGCCTAGCCAGACAGACCCAGTACTTC. The chain carries TRBV3-1 (or the pseudogene TRBV3-2) and TRBJ2-5, with D unresolved. The V gene lost 4 bases and the J gene lost 6 bases, with 9 bases spanning the gap. From germline, CDR1 is LGHDT and CDR2 YNNKEL (reference sequence). This CDR3 spans 12 amino acids.

V and J are TRBV7-8 and TRBJ2-3, with 12 bases fitting TRBD2. V dropped 5 bases and J dropped 4; count of bases not matched to a gene: 7. There are 16 residues in the CDR3. The germline gives CDR1 SGHVS, CDR2 FQNEAQ. DNA for the CDR3: TGTGCCAGCAGCCGAATCAGACTAGCGGGGGCAGATACGCAGTATTTT. It is translated as CASSRIRLAGADTQYF.

This chain joins TRBV28 and TRBJ2-5; 12 bases map to TRBD1. This CDR3 has 16 amino acids. The germline V gene encodes CDR1 MDHEN and CDR2 SYDVKM. V lost 6 bases and J lost 5; bases outside the gene matches: 10. CDR3 in amino acids: CASRVHGTGGRETQYF. As DNA, the CDR3 is TGTGCCAGCAGGGTCCACGGGACAGGGGGCAGGGAGACCCAGTACTTC.

This chain links TRBV30 with TRBJ1-6, with D possibly being TRBD1 (5 bases). The V gene lost 0 bases and the J gene lost 7 bases, with 10 bases spanning the gap. The CDR3 contains 14 residues. CDR1 GTSNPN and CDR2 SVGIG come from the germline V gene (reference sequence). The CDR3 region is CAWSVPQVNSPLHF. CDR3 nucleotides: TGTGCCTGGAGTGTACCACAGGTGAATTCACCCCTCCACTTT.

This rearrangement joins TRBV2 to TRBJ1-6; 7 bases fit TRBD1. Per the germline V gene, CDR1 is SNHLY and CDR2 is FYNNEI. The CDR3 runs 15 residues. V lost 8 bases and J lost 7; bases outside the gene matches: 11. CDR3 residues: CASGWGGQENSPLHF. The CDR3 DNA reads as TGTGCCAGCGGGTGGGGAGGACAGGAAAATTCACCCCTCCACTTT.

J is TRBJ2-7 and V is TRBV10-3; D perhaps matches TRBD1 (6 bases). V lost 0 bases to trimming and J lost 0 bases, with 12 bases between them. From germline, CDR1 is ENHRY and CDR2 SYGVKD. This CDR3 is 16 amino acids long. The chain's CDR3 is CAISESSQGSSYEQYF. CDR3 DNA: TGTGCCATCAGTGAGTCGAGTCAGGGGAGCTCCTACGAGCAGTACTTC.

The sample holds a few counts of this clone. The rearrangement uses TRBV5-6 and TRBJ1-5; D is perhaps TRBD1 (5 bases). Trimming stripped 0 bases from V and 3 bases from J, with 13 bases between. The germline CDR1 and CDR2 sequences are SGHDT and YYEEEE. The CDR3 runs 16 residues. The chain's CDR3 is CASSLGTTVNNQPQHF. CDR3 sequence (DNA): TGTGCCAGCAGCTTGGGTACGACAGTAAACAATCAGCCCCAGCATTTT.

The rearrangement joins TRBV14 to TRBJ1-2; 12 bases are a match to TRBD1. Germline V gene sequence: CDR1 SGHDN, CDR2 FVKESK. The CDR3 is 15 residues long. V trimming: 5 bases; J trimming: 7 bases; junction bases outside the gene matches: 8. CDR3 protein: CASSIPGTGGGGYTF. In nucleotides, the CDR3 is TGTGCCAGCAGCATACCCGGGACAGGGGGCGGTGGCTACACCTTC.

The chain employs TRBV27 and TRBJ2-7, with 10 bases fitting TRBD2. CDR1 and CDR2 (germline): MNHEY, SMNVEV (reference sequence). CDR3 length: 15 residues. After removal of 4 bases from V and 5 bases from J, the junction contained 8 bases not matched to a gene. The CDR3 protein is CASSSLSSGSDEQYF. CDR3 in DNA: TGTGCCAGCAGTTCCCTCTCTAGCGGGAGCGACGAGCAGTACTTC.

This clone appeared a few times. The J gene is TRBJ2-7, the V gene TRBV18; 8 bases are a match to TRBD2. J gave up 3 bases and V 6 bases, and 10 bases lay outside the gene matches. This CDR3 has 15 residues. Germline CDR1 is KGHSH and CDR2 is LQKENI. The CDR3 nucleotides are TGTGCCAGCTCCTCTACTAGCGGACCGTACTACGAGCAGTACTTC. Its translation is CASSSTSGPYYEQYF. Full variable domain (outside the CDR3, taken from reference TRBV18 and TRBJ2-7): NAGVMQNPRHLVRRRGQEARLRCSPMKGHSHVYWYRQLPEEGLKFMVYLQKENIIDESGMPKERFSAEFPKEGPSILRIQQVVRGDSAAYFCASSSTSGPYYEQYFGPGTRLTVT.

The genes are TRBV28 and TRBJ1-5; D may be TRBD1 (6 bases). Trimming cost V 3 bases and J 5 bases, with 11 bases left between them. From germline, CDR1 is MDHEN and CDR2 SYDVKM. The CDR3 runs to 14 residues. The CDR3 region has the DNA TGTGCCAGCAGTTTCGAGGGGGATCATCAGCCCCAGCATTTT. This gives the protein CASSFEGDHQPQHF.

The genes are TRBV2 and TRBJ2-5; TRBD2 might be the D (6 bases). V lost 7 bases and J lost 1, with 13 bases in between. Germline V gene lookup returns CDR1 SNHLY and CDR2 FYNNEI. The CDR3 extends over 14 amino acids. CDR3: CASNSGASQETQYF. The CDR3 DNA follows: TGTGCCAGCAATTCGGGAGCTTCCCAAGAGACCCAGTACTTC.

The rearrangement uses TRBV7-2 and TRBJ1-2; 12 nucleotides line up with TRBD1. Germline V gene data show CDR1 as SGHTA and CDR2 as FQGNSA. Trimming cost V 3 bases and J 12 bases; bases outside gene matches: 5. The CDR3 sequence is 13 residues long. CDR3 amino acids: CASSFAGTGGNTF. The DNA for the CDR3 is TGTGCCAGCAGCTTCGCCGGGACAGGGGGCAACACCTTC. Variable domain in full (rest from reference TRBV7-2 and TRBJ1-2): GAGVSQSPSNKVTEKGKDVELRCDPISGHTALYWYRQSLGQGLEFLIYFQGNSAPDKSGLPSDRFSAERTGGSVSTLTIQRTQQEDSAVYLCASSFAGTGGNTFGSGTRLTVV.

The genes are TRBV19 and TRBJ1-2; TRBD1 might be the D (5 bases). Germline V lookup: CDR1 LNHDA, CDR2 SQIVND (reference sequence). V was pared by 4 bases and J by 3 bases, with 9 bases between. This CDR3 is built from 13 residues. CDR3 nucleotides: TGTGCCAGTAGTACCTCAGGGTACTATGGCTACACCTTC. As protein: CASSTSGYYGYTF.

The gene calls are TRBV7-9 and TRBJ1-4, with 9 bases that match TRBD1. Per the germline V gene, CDR1 is SEHNR and CDR2 is FQNEAQ (reference sequence). V lost 2 bases and J lost 8; bases outside the gene matches: 6. The CDR3 runs to 15 residues. The chain's CDR3 is CASSLSGTGLEKLFF. The CDR3 region has the DNA TGTGCCAGCAGCTTAAGTGGGACAGGGTTAGAAAAACTGTTTTTT.

The sample holds one count of this clone. The J gene is TRBJ1-1, the V gene TRBV19; the D gene is possibly TRBD1 (6 bases). CDR1 is LNHDA, CDR2 SQIVND, per germline (reference sequence). This CDR3 has 13 amino acids. CDR3 coding DNA: TGTCCCACCAATGGGGGGGAGGGGGGGGCAGCTTTCTTT. It translates to CPTNGGEGGAAFF.

The chain carries TRBV2 and TRBJ2-6, with D tentatively TRBD2 (5 bases). Trimming removed 6 bases at V and 0 bases at J, with 6 bases between. CDR1 SNHLY and CDR2 FYNNEI come from the germline V gene. The CDR3 is made up of 14 amino acids. For the CDR3, the DNA is TGTGCCAGCAGCCGGGACTCTGGGGCCAACGTCCTGACTTTC. It translates to CASSRDSGANVLTF.

The chain uses TRBV5-1 and TRBJ2-7; 12 nucleotides agree with TRBD2. This CDR3 has 16 amino acids. V was clipped by 4 bases and J by 3 bases; unmatched bases: 8. Germline assignment: CDR1 SGHRS and CDR2 YFSETQ. CDR3 DNA sequence: TGCGCCAGCAGCCCCAGAGGACTAGCGGGGAGCTACGAGCAGTACTTC. It encodes CASSPRGLAGSYEQYF.

The chain employs TRBV10-3 and TRBJ2-7; 10 positions match TRBD2. Germline V gene sequence: CDR1 ENHRY, CDR2 SYGVKD. This CDR3 has 14 amino acids. Unmatched junction bases numbered 4, after V lost 2 bases and J lost 6 bases. CDR3 DNA: TGTGCCATCAGTGAGACAGCGGGGGGGCGCGAGCAGTACTTC. This encodes CAISETAGGREQYF.

The chain is built from TRBV19 and TRBJ1-1, with D hard to call. Trimming removed 0 bases from V and 3 bases from J, with 11 bases in between. CDR1 and CDR2 (germline): LNHDA, SQIVND (reference sequence). The length of the CDR3 is 15 residues. CDR3 DNA: TGTGCCAGTAGTATAGATTCAGGCGAAGACACTGAAGCTTTCTTT. This gives the protein CASSIDSGEDTEAFF.